These T cell receptor beta chains were read from a single sample in a study of response to subunit inactivated influenza vaccine. TCRdb itself ran the RT-PCR reads through MiXCR, one entry per CDR3 protein. The data contain just under 550,000 distinct CDR3 sequences, around a quarter of them singletons. The data also belong to a second study, concerning T cells expressing NK-cell markers.

Sequences were derived from CD4+ T cells sorted from PBMCs, sampled roughly 13 days after vaccination. These receptors all stem from a man in his fifties or sixties who received an inactivated influenza vaccine. Both conserved end residues are part of each CDR3. A D gene is named only where the DNA matches it firmly. Clone size is shown for a subset of rows, as once, few, many or a class of expanded clone.

. TRBJ2-3 TRBV20-1 TRBD2 TGCAGTGTGAGGGTAGCGGGGACTACAGATACGCAGTATTTT CSVRVAGTTDTQYF
. TRBJ2-3 TRBV4-1 . TGCTCCAGCAGCCAGGGCCCGACAGGCAGCACAGATACGCAGTATTTT CSSSQGPTGSTDTQYF
many TRBJ2-7 TRBV20-1 . TGCAGTGCTAGAGATCTCTCCTACGAGCAGTACTTC CSARDLSYEQYF
. TRBJ1-1 TRBV7-9 . TGTGCCAGCAGCTCGAGGGGCGCGAACACTGAAGCTTTCTTT CASSSRGANTEAFF
few TRBJ2-7 TRBV12-3/TRBV12-4 TRBD2 TGTGCCAGCAGTTTAGGGACTAGCGGGGGGGCCTACGAGCAGTACTTC CASSLGTSGGAYEQYF
. TRBJ2-2 TRBV29-1 . TGCAGCGTCCGGGGGGCGGGCGGGGAGCTGTTTTTT CSVRGAGGELFF
few TRBJ2-1 TRBV20-1 . TGCAGTGCGCAGAGGGGGGCTAGCGCCTTCTTC CSAQRGASAFF
. TRBJ1-1 TRBV7-9 . TGTGCCAGCAGTATTGCTGGGGCGCGCACTGAAGCTTTCTTT CASSIAGARTEAFF
many TRBJ2-1 TRBV4-1 . TGCGCCAGCAGCCAAGCCGGGGTTGGGGAGCAGTTCTTC CASSQAGVGEQFF
few TRBJ1-1 TRBV5-5 TRBD1 TGTGCCAGCAGCTTCCGGGACAGCTACACTGAAGCTTTCTTT CASSFRDSYTEAFF
few TRBJ2-1 TRBV11-2 TRBD2 TGTGCCAGCAGCCACCAGACTAGCGGGGGCTACAATGAGCAGTTCTTC CASSHQTSGGYNEQFF
. TRBJ2-7 TRBV10-1 . TGCGCCAGCAGTGAGTCCCATACGAGGGTCTCCTACGAGCAGTACTTC CASSESHTRVSYEQYF
. TRBJ1-4 TRBV4-3 . TGCGCCAGCAGCCAAGATCTGTTAGAAAAACTGTTTTTT CASSQDLLEKLFF
few TRBJ2-7 TRBV27 TRBD2 TGTGCCAGCAGTTTCGGGACTAGCGCTTATTCTGAGCAGTACTTC CASSFGTSAYSEQYF
. TRBJ2-2 TRBV5-1 . TGCGCCAGCAGCTGGGACCGGGAGCTGTTTTTT CASSWDRELFF
. TRBJ2-1 TRBV28 TRBD2 TGTGCCAGCAGTCGGCGACAGGGACTAGCGGGAGTCTACAATGAGCAGTTCTTC CASSRRQGLAGVYNEQFF
. TRBJ2-7 TRBV28 . TGTGCCATCCTAGACAGGATCGGCGAGCAGTACTTC CAILDRIGEQYF
. TRBJ1-6 TRBV7-2 . TGTGCCAGCAGCTTTAGGAGTCTCGGGAATTCACCCCTCCACTTT CASSFRSLGNSPLHF
. TRBJ2-2 TRBV11-2 . TGTGCCAGCAGCTCCCAACAAGGGCGGGGAGGCCCCCCCGGGGAGCTGTTTTTT CASSSQQGRGGPPGELFF
. TRBJ2-7 TRBV7-8 . TGTGCCAGCAGCCGCCGGGGATTATACGAGCAGTACTTC CASSRRGLYEQYF
few TRBJ2-7 TRBV3-1 . TGTGCCAGCAGCCCTCCGGGGGAACCCTACGAGCAGTACTTC CASSPPGEPYEQYF
few TRBJ2-1 TRBV4-2 . TGTGCCAGCAGCCAAAATGGTGATGGCAATGAGCAGTTCTTC CASSQNGDGNEQFF
. TRBJ1-5 TRBV5-1 TRBD1 TGCGCCAGCAGCTTGGAGGGGGCGAGTAGTCAGCCCCAGCATTTT CASSLEGASSQPQHF
once TRBJ2-3 TRBV11-1 . TGTGCCAGCAGCTTAGCCCCCGCCCCTCGACATACGCAGTATTTT CASSLAPAPRHTQYF
few TRBJ2-3 TRBV2 . TGTGCCAGCAGTGTGTCAGGGTTGGGTACGCAGTATTTT CASSVSGLGTQYF
. TRBJ2-3 TRBV28 . TGTGCCAGCAGTCCTAACGGGGCGGGGCACGGAGATACGCAGTATTTT CASSPNGAGHGDTQYF